This entry lists 15 T cell receptor beta chains sequenced from one sample in a study of T cell clonality in common variable immunodeficiency. General observations from the study: Fewer deletions and N-nucleotide insertions were reportedly seen in common variable immunodeficiency TCR beta sequences.

Sequencing was performed with immunoSEQ multiplex PCR; in TCRdb, only in-frame clones are kept and a portion is missing. The sample is made up of 30,000 to 35,000 clones, none counted only once. No antigen has been identified for these receptors. Sequencing input: peripheral blood mononuclear cells. These receptors all come from a human donor with common variable immunodeficiency.

Many counts were recorded for this clone. The read finishes 3 residues shy of the CDR3 end, and the germline J gene is used to complete it. The chain couples TRBV20-1 to TRBJ2-1, with 7 bases aligning to TRBD2. Germline-derived CDR1 and CDR2 are DFQATT and SNEGSKA (reference sequence). This CDR3 spans 15 amino acids. The trim removed 0 bases at V and 4 bases at J, leaving 6 bases unmatched. CDR3 DNA, as far as it was read: TGCAGTGCTAGAGAAACCAGCGGGATTTACAATGAG. Protein: CSARETSGIYNE. The whole CDR3 protein is CSARETSGIYNEQFF.

This clone appeared many times. The read terminates 3 residues ahead of where the CDR3 ends, so the germline J gene completes it. The rearrangement uses TRBV5-1 and TRBJ2-3; D not certain. The CDR3 is 11 amino acids. V gave up 5 bases and J gave up 2 bases, with 3 bases separating them. Per germline, CDR1 SGHRS and CDR2 YFSETQ. CDR3 DNA (partial): TGCGCCAGCAGACACACAGATACG. As protein: CASRHTDT. The entire CDR3 protein reads CASRHTDTQYF.

This clone came up many times. The CDR3 protein is CASSPGLARSSYEQYF. The covered CDR3 bases are TGTGCCAGCTCCCCGGGACTAGCGAGGAGCTCCTACGAG. This rearrangement joins TRBV18 to TRBJ2-7; TRBD2 matches 10 bases. The observed sequence ends 3 residues before the CDR3 terminus, with the missing tail filled in from the germline J gene. Germline CDR1 KGHSH, CDR2 LQKENI. Germline trimming cut 6 bases from V and 0 bases from J; bases unmatched to any gene: 8. The CDR3 is 16 amino acids.

This clone was seen only a few times. With the read ending 3 residues before the CDR3 end, the germline J gene is used to fill in that end. The V gene is TRBV20-1, the J gene TRBJ1-1; 7 bases are shared with TRBD1. Germline-derived CDR1 and CDR2 are DFQATT and SNEGSKA (reference sequence). The CDR3 has 15 residues. Trimming cost V 6 bases and J 3 bases; bases outside gene matches: 13. The CDR3 region is CSARQGGSDDTEAFF. The part of the CDR3 DNA that was read is TGCAGTGCCCGACAAGGGGGCTCGGACGACACTGAA.

Regarding this clone: The read ends 3 residues early relative to the CDR3; the germline J gene fills the gap. The rearrangement uses TRBV7-9 and TRBJ2-2, with TRBD1 matching 7 bases. From germline, CDR1 is SEHNR and CDR2 FQNEAQ (reference sequence). The trim removed 5 bases at V and 1 base at J, leaving 1 base unmatched. The CDR3 has 14 residues. Here the CDR3 reads CASSRQGNTGELFF. The DNA read from the CDR3 is TGTGCCAGCAGCCGACAGGGGAACACCGGGGAG.

Of note for this clone: The observed sequence ends 3 residues before the CDR3 terminus, with the missing tail filled in from the germline J gene. V is TRBV7-2 and J is TRBJ2-7, with D perhaps TRBD1 (7 bases). Looked up from germline, CDR1 is SGHTA and CDR2 is FQGNSA. CDR3 size: 15 residues. V shed 4 bases and J shed 3 bases, with 16 bases lying between them. The CDR3 spells CASSWSSGGGYEQYF. The CDR3 DNA, read in part, is TGTGCCAGCAGCTGGTCCTCAGGGGGAGGCTACGAG.

Ten or more counts support this clone. The read halts 3 residues ahead of the CDR3 end, with the missing end drawn from the germline J gene. The genes are TRBV5-1 and TRBJ1-1, with D hard to call. Trimming cost V 0 bases and J 3 bases, with 9 bases left between them. This CDR3 has 14 amino acids. Germline V gene data show CDR1 as SGHRS and CDR2 as YFSETQ. This chain's CDR3 is CASSLGAGYTEAFF. CDR3 DNA (partial): TGCGCCAGCAGCTTGGGAGCAGGCTACACTGAA. The full variable domain, completed using reference TRBV5-1 and TRBJ1-1, is KAGVTQTPRYLIKTRGQQVTLSCSPISGHRSVSWYQQTPGQGLQFLFEYFSETQRNKGNFPGRFSGRQFSNSRSEMNVSTLELGDSALYLCASSLGAGYTEAFFGQGTRLTVV.

The sample holds a few counts of this clone. Sequencing ends 3 residues short of the CDR3 end; the germline J gene provides the rest. The J gene is TRBJ2-7, the V gene TRBV18; TRBD2 matches 9 bases. The germline V gene encodes CDR1 KGHSH and CDR2 LQKENI. The CDR3 length is 14 residues. V shed 3 bases, J shed 6 bases, and the junction held 6 bases outside the gene matches. CDR3 DNA (partial): TGTGCCAGCTCACCGGCGGGAGGGCGGAGCGAG. It yields the protein CASSPAGGRSE. The whole CDR3 is CASSPAGGRSEQYF.

As regards this clone: The read is 3 residues too short to cover the CDR3 end, so that end is filled in from the germline J gene. The gene calls are TRBV2 and TRBJ2-7; TRBD2 agrees at 11 bases. CDR3 length equals 19 residues. Looked up from germline, CDR1 is SNHLY and CDR2 is FYNNEI. V dropped 3 bases and J dropped 2; count of bases not matched to a gene: 15. The CDR3 reads CASSDPGTPLAGVTYEQYF. The sequenced part of the CDR3 DNA is TGTGCCAGCAGTGACCCCGGGACACCACTAGCGGGAGTAACCTACGAG.

This clone was detected a few times. From the germline J gene comes the end of the CDR3, since the read stops 3 residues before it. The chain recombines TRBV19 with TRBJ1-2; no definite D call. The germline V gene encodes CDR1 LNHDA and CDR2 SQIVND (reference sequence). The CDR3 length is 11 residues. V dropped 9 bases and J dropped 1 base, with 6 bases sitting between them. CDR3 DNA, as far as it was read: TGTGCCAGCGCGGGTAACTATGGC. It yields the protein CASAGNYG. The full CDR3 protein reads CASAGNYGYTF. Drawing the rest from reference TRBV19 and TRBJ1-2, the complete variable domain is DGGITQSPKYLFRKEGQNVTLSCEQNLNHDAMYWYRQDPGQGLRLIYYSQIVNDFQKGDIAEGYSVSREKKESFPLTVTSAQKNPTAFYLCASAGNYGYTFGSGTRLTVV.

This clone was seen at least ten times. Read coverage stops 3 residues before the CDR3 terminus; the germline J gene supplies the remainder. The genes are TRBV20-1 and TRBJ2-7, with TRBD2 identical over 7 bases. V dropped 4 bases and J dropped 2; count of bases not matched to a gene: 8. This CDR3 has 14 amino acids. Germline values: CDR1 DFQATT, CDR2 SNEGSKA (reference sequence). The covered CDR3 bases are TGCAGTGCTATAGTAGCGGGTCTCCCCTACGAG. This encodes CSAIVAGLPYE. The entire CDR3 sequence reads CSAIVAGLPYEQYF.

This clone was observed many times. With the read ending 3 residues before the CDR3 end, the germline J gene is used to fill in that end. The chain employs TRBV20-1 and TRBJ1-1; TRBD1 is a possible D gene (6 bases). CDR3 size: 13 residues. Trimming cost V 6 bases and J 7 bases, with 18 bases left between them. Germline loops: CDR1 DFQATT, CDR2 SNEGSKA (reference sequence). CDR3 protein: CSAPPTGKGEAFF. The DNA read from the CDR3 is TGCAGTGCCCCACCCACAGGGAAGGGTGAA.

This clone has at least ten counts. The read comes to an end 3 residues before the CDR3 does, leaving the germline J gene to fill in the end. This chain uses TRBV29-1 with TRBJ2-5, with a possible D match to TRBD1 (7 bases). Trimming took off 4 bases at V and 2 bases at J, with 11 bases between the two ends. Germline CDR1 reads SQVTM; CDR2 reads ANQGSEA. The CDR3 loop spans 13 amino acids. The CDR3 DNA, read in part, is TGCAGCGTTGGGCAGGGGGGACAAGAGACC. Translation: CSVGQGGQET. The CDR3 in full is CSVGQGGQETQYF.

Concerning this clone itself: The read ends 3 residues early relative to the CDR3; the germline J gene fills the gap. This chain connects TRBV11-2 to TRBJ2-5; 11 bases map to TRBD2. Germline CDR1 is SGHAT and CDR2 is FQNNGV. V lost 5 bases and J lost 3; bases outside the gene matches: 5. CDR3 length: 15 residues. The sequenced CDR3 bases are TGTGCCAGCAGCCACGGGACTAGCGGAGAAGAGACC. It yields the protein CASSHGTSGEET. The entire CDR3 is CASSHGTSGEETQYF.

This clone was counted only a few times. The read stops 3 residues short of the end of the CDR3; the missing end is completed from the germline J gene. The identical CDR3 is also encoded by other nucleotide sequences in the sample. V gene TRBV2 combines with J gene TRBJ2-5, with TRBD2 matching over 14 bases. Germline V lookup: CDR1 SNHLY, CDR2 FYNNEI. The junction had 2 bases not matched to a gene; V was cut back by 6 bases and J by 5 bases. This CDR3 is built from 14 residues. The CDR3 bases that were read are TGTGCCAGCAGGGGACTAGCGGGAGTGGAGACC. It specifies CASRGLAGVET. The full CDR3 protein reads CASRGLAGVETQYF.